This record concerns one TCR beta chain sequence. Germline loops: CDR1 SNHLY, CDR2 FYNNEI. The trim removed 4 bases at V and 7 bases at J, leaving 7 bases unmatched. The CDR3 spans 13 residues. Per the study methods: Amplification from reference gene primers served as the basis for estimated nucleated cell counts. Sequenced by immunoSEQ multiplex PCR; TCRdb stores in-frame clones only, minus some. V and J calls and clone size follow that table, whereas D and trimming were derived from the DNA. The repertoire holds under 150,000 clones, with around four fifths as singletons. This record belongs to a study of blood T cell repertoires in COVID-19. Study background: Whether acute or convalescent, the COVID-19 samples came from the United States, Italy and Spain. From T cells, B-cell-depleted T cells, or PBMCs came the material, which was cDNA or gDNA.

This receptor was obtained from a human donor in a cohort sampled during active COVID-19. Material for sequencing was peripheral blood. The chain recombines TRBV2 with TRBJ2-7; TRBD2 agrees at 7 bases. CDR3 in DNA: TGTGCCAGCAGTGGGGACTCCGGGAGGGAGCAGTACTTC. Translation gives CASSGDSGREQYF.